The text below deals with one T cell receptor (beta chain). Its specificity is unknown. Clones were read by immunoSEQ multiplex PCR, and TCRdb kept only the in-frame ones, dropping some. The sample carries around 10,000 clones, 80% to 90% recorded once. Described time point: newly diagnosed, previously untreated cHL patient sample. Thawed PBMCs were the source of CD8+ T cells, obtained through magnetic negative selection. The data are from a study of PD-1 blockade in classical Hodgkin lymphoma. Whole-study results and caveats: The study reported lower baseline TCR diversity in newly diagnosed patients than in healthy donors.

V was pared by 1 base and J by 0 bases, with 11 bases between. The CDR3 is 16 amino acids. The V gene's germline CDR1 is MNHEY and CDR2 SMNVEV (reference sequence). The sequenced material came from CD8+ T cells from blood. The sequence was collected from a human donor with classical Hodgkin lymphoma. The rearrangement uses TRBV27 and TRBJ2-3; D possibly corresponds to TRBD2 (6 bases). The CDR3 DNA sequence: TGTGCCAGCAGTTTATTCCTAGCGCCAAGCACAGATACGCAGTATTTT. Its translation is CASSLFLAPSTDTQYF.